Listed here are 28 T cell receptor beta chains from one sample, sequenced in a study of CD8+ T cells in alopecia areata. The authors extracted RNA and reverse transcribed it into cDNA as the sequencing template. The data were produced by immunoSEQ multiplex PCR, yet TCRdb's version contains in-frame clones alone and is incomplete. The sample records 170,000 or so clones, roughly three fifths being singletons. Regarding treatment: oral pan-JAK inhibitor, 5-10 mg twice daily. Specimen: CD8+ T cells sorted from blood, collected at week 24, from a patient treated with tofacitinib. Receptors were obtained from a human donor with alopecia areata.

The CDR3 protein is CASSLMGELFF. The CDR3 nucleotides read TGTGCCAGCAGCTTAATGGGGGAGCTGTTTTTT. The gene calls are TRBV7-8 and TRBJ2-2; D call uncertain. Germline assignment: CDR1 SGHVS and CDR2 FQNEAQ. The CDR3 has 11 amino acids. Trimming took off 2 bases at V and 8 bases at J, with 3 bases between the two ends.

This CDR3 is CASTEVYEQYF. Here the CDR3 DNA reads TGTGCCAGCACCGAGGTTTACGAGCAGTACTTC. The genes are TRBV2 and TRBJ2-7; no clear D gene. Trimming took 7 bases from V and 4 from J, leaving 8 bases between them. The CDR3 consists of 11 residues. CDR1 is SNHLY, CDR2 FYNNEI, per germline. Based on the CDR3 plus reference TRBV2 and TRBJ2-7, the full variable domain is EPEVTQTPSHQVTQMGQEVILRCVPISNHLYFYWYRQILGQKVEFLVSFYNNEISEKSEIFDDQFSVERPDGSNFTLKIRSTKLEDSAMYFCASTEVYEQYFGPGTRLTVT.

About this clone: Different DNA sequences within this sample yield the same CDR3. The genes are TRBV5-1 and TRBJ2-7, with a weak D call TRBD1 (5 bases). Germline V gene lookup returns CDR1 SGHRS and CDR2 YFSETQ. This CDR3 is built from 13 residues. V gave up 0 bases and J gave up 4 bases, with 8 bases separating them. This CDR3 reads CASSLARDYEQYF. CDR3 nucleotide sequence: TGCGCCAGCAGCTTGGCCAGGGATTACGAGCAGTACTTC. Complete variable domain (other parts from reference TRBV5-1 and TRBJ2-7): KAGVTQTPRYLIKTRGQQVTLSCSPISGHRSVSWYQQTPGQGLQFLFEYFSETQRNKGNFPGRFSGRQFSNSRSEMNVSTLELGDSALYLCASSLARDYEQYFGPGTRLTVT.

This clone was detected a few times. V usage is TRBV6-5 and J usage is TRBJ1-1; D possibly corresponds to TRBD1 (5 bases). The CDR3 is made up of 14 amino acids. The V end was cut by 0 bases, the J end by 5 bases, with 10 bases between. Per the germline V gene, CDR1 is MNHEY and CDR2 is SVGAGI. The DNA for the CDR3 is TGTGCCAGCAGTTACTCAACAGGTAGAACTGAAGCTTTCTTT. This codes for CASSYSTGRTEAFF.

This chain joins TRBV7-8 and TRBJ1-1; 7 nucleotides match TRBD1. Germline assignment: CDR1 SGHVS and CDR2 FQNEAQ. V shed 4 bases, J shed 5 bases, and the junction held 10 bases outside the gene matches. The CDR3 has 15 residues. CDR3: CASSYVEGAGTEAFF. CDR3 in DNA: TGTGCCAGCAGCTATGTAGAGGGGGCTGGTACTGAAGCTTTCTTT.

The rearrangement uses TRBV7-9 and TRBJ2-7; tentatively, D is TRBD2 (5 bases). Germline V CDR1 and CDR2: SEHNR, FQNEAQ (reference sequence). The ends were cut back, 0 bases at V and 3 bases at J, with 12 bases in the middle. The CDR3 length is 15 residues. CDR3 DNA: TGTGCCAGCAGCTTAGCGGGAGATGCGTACTACGAGCAGTACTTC. It encodes CASSLAGDAYYEQYF.

The chain recombines TRBV4-2 with TRBJ1-1, with D maybe TRBD1 (6 bases). Germline V gives CDR1 LGHNA, CDR2 YNFKEQ. The CDR3 totals 15 residues. Trimming cost V 8 bases and J 3 bases, with 19 bases left between them. CDR3 loop: CASAPDGRGDTEAFF. Written as DNA, the CDR3 is TGTGCCAGCGCCCCAGATGGGAGGGGGGACACTGAAGCTTTCTTT.

With respect to this clone: Other nucleotide sequences from this sample produce the same CDR3. The chain is built from TRBV5-6 and TRBJ1-2, with D possibly TRBD1 on 6 matching bases. This CDR3 comprises 14 residues. Germline V CDR1 and CDR2: SGHDT, YYEEEE. V was cut by 5 bases and J by 6 bases, with 17 bases left in between. The CDR3 DNA follows: TGTGCCAGCAGTCAACAGGGTGCCTTGGATGGCTACACCTTC. This gives the protein CASSQQGALDGYTF.

CDR3 DNA: TGTGCCACCAGCAGAGTCCCCAGCGGGGGCTACGAGCAGTACTTC. It specifies CATSRVPSGGYEQYF. The rearrangement links TRBV15 to TRBJ2-7, with TRBD2 matching over 8 bases. The CDR3 consists of 15 residues. The germline V gene has CDR1 LNHNV and CDR2 YYDKDF (reference sequence). J gave up 3 bases and V 1 base, and 5 bases lay outside the gene matches.

The chain employs TRBV5-6 and TRBJ1-2, with D possibly TRBD1 on 6 matching bases. Germline loops: CDR1 SGHDT, CDR2 YYEEEE. Trimming took off 4 bases at V and 4 bases at J, with 8 bases between the two ends. The CDR3 contains 12 residues. For the CDR3, the DNA is TGTGCCAGCAGCACGGACAGCTATGGCTACACCTTC. This translates into CASSTDSYGYTF.

For this clone: This sample includes further DNA sequences coding for the same CDR3. This sequence joins TRBV29-1 and TRBJ2-2; 8 nucleotides align to TRBD1. The CDR3 is 12 amino acids. V dropped 6 bases and J dropped 3; count of bases not matched to a gene: 0. Germline lookup yields CDR1 SQVTM and CDR2 ANQGSEA. DNA of the CDR3: TGCAGCGTGACAGGGGACACCGGGGAGCTGTTTTTT. It specifies CSVTGDTGELFF.

The chain recombines TRBV5-5 with TRBJ2-5, with 14 bases aligning to TRBD2. Germline CDR1 is SGHKS and CDR2 is YYEKEE (reference sequence). The CDR3 loop spans 17 amino acids. V was clipped by 3 bases and J by 5 bases; unmatched bases: 9. CDR3 sequence: CASSWMGLAGDWETQYF. The CDR3 bases are TGTGCCAGCAGCTGGATGGGACTAGCGGGGGATTGGGAGACCCAGTACTTC. Supplemented by reference TRBV5-5 and TRBJ2-5, the full variable domain reads DAGVTQSPTHLIKTRGQQVTLRCSPISGHKSVSWYQQVLGQGPQFIFQYYEKEERGRGNFPDRFSARQFPNYSSELNVNALLLGDSALYLCASSWMGLAGDWETQYFGPGTRLLVL.

Turning to this clone: The same CDR3 can be traced to other DNA sequences in this sample. The chain joins TRBV4-2 to TRBJ1-1; no reliable D call. Trimming pared 1 base from V and 1 base from J, leaving 10 bases between. Germline values: CDR1 LGHNA, CDR2 YNFKEQ. CDR3 length equals 15 residues. The CDR3 sequence: CASSQGSTANTEAFF. The CDR3, as DNA: TGTGCCAGCAGCCAAGGGAGTACAGCGAACACTGAAGCTTTCTTT.

The chain combines TRBV6-5 with TRBJ1-1, with D hard to call. This CDR3 has 13 residues. Germline CDR1 is MNHEY and CDR2 is SVGAGI. The germline V and J ends were trimmed by 6 bases and 5 bases, with 13 bases remaining between them. The CDR3 coding sequence is TGTGCCAGCAGCACCGGCCCGGGGACTGAAGCTTTCTTT. It translates to CASSTGPGTEAFF.

The chain has TRBV27 and TRBJ2-7; 7 nucleotides line up with TRBD1. The CDR3 sequence is 14 residues long. The germline V gene has CDR1 MNHEY and CDR2 SMNVEV (reference sequence). Trimming removed 5 bases from V and 2 bases from J; junction bases left unmatched: 6. The CDR3 DNA reads TGTGCCAGCAGTCGAGGGGGACAGCCCTACGAGCAGTACTTC. Protein sequence: CASSRGGQPYEQYF.

V gene TRBV7-6 combines with J gene TRBJ2-7; 10 bases are shared with TRBD2. CDR1 is SGHVS and CDR2 is FNYEAQ in the germline V gene. The CDR3 covers 19 residues. Losses at the gene ends were 1 base for V and 3 bases for J; bases not matched to a gene: 15. CDR3 DNA: TGTGCCAGCAGCTTAGGAGAGCGGGGGGGCCGTCGGATCGGCTACGAGCAGTACTTC. It specifies CASSLGERGGRRIGYEQYF.

The gene calls are TRBV13 and TRBJ2-7; 10 nucleotides align to TRBD2. CDR3 length: 16 residues. V gave up 5 bases and J gave up 7 bases; unmatched junction bases: 14. Looked up from germline, CDR1 is PRHDT and CDR2 is FYEKMQ (reference sequence). CDR3 nucleotide sequence: TGTGCCAGCAGCACCAAAAGCGGGGGGGGACTATGGGAGCAGTACTTC. It codes for CASSTKSGGGLWEQYF.

The genes are TRBV30 and TRBJ1-4; 8 nucleotides match TRBD1. V trimming: 1 base; J trimming: 6 bases; junction bases outside the gene matches: 4. The CDR3 totals 14 residues. The germline gives CDR1 GTSNPN, CDR2 SVGIG (reference sequence). The CDR3 protein is CAWSAGQGYEKLFF. The CDR3 nucleotides read TGTGCCTGGAGTGCCGGACAGGGCTATGAAAAACTGTTTTTT.

The chain combines TRBV6-6 with TRBJ1-2; tentative D call: TRBD1 (6 bases). Trimming removed 7 bases from V and 8 bases from J, with 23 bases in between. This CDR3 spans 15 amino acids. Germline loops: CDR1 MNHNY, CDR2 SVGAGI (reference sequence). The CDR3 DNA is TGTGCCAGCACCCAAACACCCGGGACAAGGAGCGGCTACACCTTC. This translates into CASTQTPGTRSGYTF.

The chain has TRBV4-1 and TRBJ1-2, with 9 bases identical to TRBD1. Germline CDR1 MGHRA, CDR2 YSYEKL. V lost 3 bases to trimming and J lost 4 bases; unmatched junction nucleotides: 12. The CDR3 length is 17 residues. The CDR3 nucleotides are TGCGCCAGCAGCCACCCTGAGACAGGGGGAACAATCTATGGCTACACCTTC. Residues: CASSHPETGGTIYGYTF.

V usage is TRBV5-1 and J usage is TRBJ2-1; the D gene is possibly TRBD2 (6 bases). V lost 0 bases and J 7 bases, leaving 11 bases between the germline ends. The germline gives CDR1 SGHRS, CDR2 YFSETQ. The CDR3 totals 14 residues. CDR3 residues: CASSLAALANEQFF. The CDR3 nucleotides are TGCGCCAGCAGCTTGGCCGCACTAGCAAATGAGCAGTTCTTC.

The chain joins TRBV29-1 to TRBJ1-1; D is unresolved. The V end was cut by 6 bases, the J end by 5 bases, with 10 bases between. From germline, CDR1 is SQVTM and CDR2 ANQGSEA. The CDR3 totals 11 residues. The CDR3 loop reads CSVLFGTEAFF. The CDR3 DNA follows: TGCAGCGTCCTTTTTGGAACTGAAGCTTTCTTT.

In this sample, this clone turned up a few times. The rearrangement links TRBV28 to TRBJ2-3; D is possibly TRBD1 or TRBD2 (5 bases each). Trimming pared 6 bases from V and 8 bases from J, leaving 9 bases between. The germline CDR1 and CDR2 sequences are MDHEN and SYDVKM. The length of the CDR3 is 11 residues. The chain's CDR3 is CASRSGTTQYF. CDR3 nucleotides: TGTGCCAGCAGGTCCGGGACTACGCAGTATTTT.

The rearrangement uses TRBV10-3 and TRBJ2-5; TRBD1 aligns across 9 bases. Losses at the gene ends were 4 bases for V and 1 base for J; bases not matched to a gene: 4. The CDR3 covers 15 residues. Germline values: CDR1 ENHRY, CDR2 SYGVKD. CDR3 DNA: TGTGCCATCAGTGGGACAGGGGATGTCCAAGAGACCCAGTACTTC. Encoded protein: CAISGTGDVQETQYF.

This chain links TRBV5-1 with TRBJ1-6; D perhaps matches TRBD1 (5 bases). Trimming removed 0 bases from V and 7 bases from J, with 17 bases in between. The CDR3 is 17 residues long. The germline gives CDR1 SGHRS, CDR2 YFSETQ. CDR3 DNA: TGCGCCAGCAGCTTGGACGGGCAGGGCCTCGCCAATTCACCCCTCCACTTT. Protein product: CASSLDGQGLANSPLHF.

Comments on this clone: Because the CDR3's place on the DNA is in doubt, the DNA is left out and the CDR3 is given as listed by TCRdb. This chain connects TRBV5-4 to TRBJ2-4; the table's D call, TRBD1, has no DNA check behind it. Ends included, the CDR3 has 15 residues. Germline CDR1 is SGHNT and CDR2 is YYREEE (reference sequence). CDR3 sequence reads: CASSFGPGAPAGQYF.

This chain links TRBV5-1 with TRBJ2-3; possibly TRBD1 for D (5 bases). Trimming shortened V by 3 bases and J by 5 bases, and 10 bases separated the two germline ends. Per germline, CDR1 SGHRS and CDR2 YFSETQ. The CDR3 length is 13 residues. Here the CDR3 DNA reads TGCGCCAGCAGCTCAGGGTGGGAAGATACGCAGTATTTT. This encodes CASSSGWEDTQYF.

The gene calls are TRBV6-5 and TRBJ2-7; D tentatively reads TRBD1 or TRBD2 (5 bases each). Looked up from germline, CDR1 is MNHEY and CDR2 is SVGAGI. Trimming left V 5 bases short and J 0 bases short, with 14 bases between. The CDR3 runs 15 residues. CDR3 sequence (DNA): TGTGCCAGCAGTGGGAACCGGGACGTCTCCTACGAGCAGTACTTC. Translating gives CASSGNRDVSYEQYF.